The rows below give T cell receptor beta chains drawn from one sample of a study of lymphopenia after photon versus proton radiotherapy. Repertoires were generated with immunoSEQ multiplex PCR, while TCRdb's copy carries only in-frame clones and drops some. The data hold 55,000 to 70,000 clones, with approximately 91% observed a single time. The starting material was peripheral blood, obtained from a patient treated with photon-based radiotherapy. These receptors came from a woman in her 70s with pancreatic cancer. The CDR3 runs from the conserved cysteine through the conserved F or W. Fields, in order: J gene, clone size, D gene, V gene, CDR3 DNA, CDR3 protein. D genes are given only for firm matches. The size field is filled for only some rows; it gives once, few, many or a size class.

>TRBJ2-5|.|.|TRBV4-1
TGCGCCAGCAGCCAAGGTGGAGGGGGGGAGACCCAGTACTTC
CASSQGGGGETQYF
>TRBJ2-2|.|.|TRBV5-4
TGTGCCTATCTGGCTCCAATGAACACCGGGGAGCTGTTTTTT
CAYLAPMNTGELFF
>TRBJ2-5|.|TRBD2|TRBV5-4
TGTGCCAGCAGCCGGACTAGCGGCCGACAAGAGACCCAGTACTTC
CASSRTSGRQETQYF
>TRBJ2-7|.|.|TRBV5-1
TGCGCCAGCAGCTCGGGCCACTCCTACGAGCAGTACTTC
CASSSGHSYEQYF
>TRBJ2-2|.|.|TRBV27
TGTGCCAGCAGTTCGCCCCGAGGGGGGACCACCGGGGAGCTGTTTTTT
CASSSPRGGTTGELFF
>TRBJ1-1|once|.|TRBV28
.
CASSSSGQGAETEAFF
>TRBJ2-7|.|TRBD1|TRBV27
TGTGCCAGCAGTATGGGGCCCGGGACAGGGGGCTACGAGCAGTACTTC
CASSMGPGTGGYEQYF
>TRBJ2-1|.|TRBD1|TRBV5-1
TGCGCCAGCAGCTCCAGACAGGGGTCGGGGAATGAGCAGTTCTTC
CASSSRQGSGNEQFF
>TRBJ2-3|.|.|TRBV27
TGTGCCAGCAGTTTAGACACAGATACGCAGTATTTT
CASSLDTDTQYF
>TRBJ2-7|.|TRBD1|TRBV5-1
TGCGCCAGCAGCCCCTGGACAGGGTTTGTATCGGGGGAGCAGTACTTC
CASSPWTGFVSGEQYF
>TRBJ2-5|.|.|TRBV14
TGTGCCAGCAGCCAGCCAGGCCACCCTGCGGAGACCCAGTACTTC
CASSQPGHPAETQYF
>TRBJ2-5|.|.|TRBV28
TGTGCCAGCAGAACGACCCCCTTTTTGGAGACCCAGTACTTC
CASRTTPFLETQYF
>TRBJ2-1|.|TRBD1|TRBV7-6
TGTGCCAGCAGCTCTGGGGGACAGGGGGCTTTTAATGAGCAGTTCTTC
CASSSGGQGAFNEQFF
>TRBJ2-7|.|.|TRBV28
TGTGCCAGCAGTTTTTACCTGACATTTCGGGGGCGCGTATACGAGCAGTACTTC
CASSFYLTFRGRVYEQYF
>TRBJ1-1|.|.|TRBV27
TGTGCCAGCAGACTAACATCGACAGCCTTTCGGGCTTTCTTT
CASRLTSTAFRAFF
>TRBJ1-1|.|TRBD1|TRBV18
TGTGCCAGCTCACTAGGGACAGGGGGCACTGAAGCTTTCTTT
CASSLGTGGTEAFF
>TRBJ1-2|.|TRBD1|TRBV28
TGTGCCAGCAGAACGGGACAGGGGGCCTATGGCTACACCTTC
CASRTGQGAYGYTF
>TRBJ1-5|.|.|TRBV27
TGTGCCAGCAGTTTAATAAGGGCTTCACAGGGAGGGAATCAGCCCCAGCATTTT
CASSLIRASQGGNQPQHF
>TRBJ1-2|.|TRBD1|TRBV5-4
TGTGCCAGCAGAAGACAGGGTAATGACTATGGCTACACCTTC
CASRRQGNDYGYTF
>TRBJ1-1|.|.|TRBV29-1
TGCAGCGTCGGCCTTACAGGGTTCAGCCTTGAAGCTTTCTTT
CSVGLTGFSLEAFF
>TRBJ1-2|few|TRBD1|TRBV28
TGTGCCAGCAGTTCGGGACAGGGGGCCCGCGGCTACACCTTC
CASSSGQGARGYTF
>TRBJ2-3|.|.|TRBV7-9
TGTGCCAGCAGCCCGAGGGGGGGATCAGATACGCAGTATTTT
CASSPRGGSDTQYF
>TRBJ2-7|.|.|TRBV7-9
TGTGCCAGCAGCTTAGGAGGAGGGGGCCACGAGCAGTACTTC
CASSLGGGGHEQYF
>TRBJ2-3|.|TRBD2|TRBV28
TGTGCCAGCAGTTTACTGGCGGGAGGCCGCACAGATACGCAGTATTTT
CASSLLAGGRTDTQYF
>TRBJ2-1|.|.|TRBV7-9
TGTGCCAGCAGCTTAATTCCAGGGAGTAATGAGCAGTTCTTC
CASSLIPGSNEQFF
>TRBJ2-1|.|.|TRBV7-3
TGTGCCAGCAGCCCCGTCCCTGGAGGGAAGAATGAGCAGTTCTTC
CASSPVPGGKNEQFF
>TRBJ1-4|.|.|TRBV4-1
TGCGCCAGCAGCCAAGAAGAGCGTAGTGCAACTAATGAAAAACTGTTTTTT
CASSQEERSATNEKLFF
>TRBJ2-7|.|TRBD2|TRBV27
TGTGCCAGCAGTTTAGATGGCGGGAGGGCTAGGTACGAGCAGTACTTC
CASSLDGGRARYEQYF
>TRBJ1-5|.|TRBD1|TRBV19
TGTGCCAGTAGTAGACAGGGGGCCTCATCAAGTCGGCCCCAGCATTTT
CASSRQGASSSRPQHF
>TRBJ2-1|.|TRBD2|TRBV19
TGTGCCAGTAGTAAGGGACTAGTGTACAATGAGCAGTTCTTC
CASSKGLVYNEQFF
>TRBJ2-1|.|.|TRBV6-1
TGTGCCAGCAGTGAAGAGGCCTTTACCTACAATGAGCAGTTCTTC
CASSEEAFTYNEQFF
>TRBJ1-1|.|.|TRBV29-1
TGCAGCGTTGGCGGGGGAGGGCTCAGCACTGAAGCTTTCTTT
CSVGGGGLSTEAFF
>TRBJ2-3|.|TRBD1|TRBV4-1
TGCGCCAGCAGCCAAATTGTCAGGGGGAGCACAGATACGCAGTATTTT
CASSQIVRGSTDTQYF
>TRBJ2-5|.|.|TRBV4-3
TGCGCCAGCAGCCAAATTGCGGAGCAAGAGACCCAGTACTTC
CASSQIAEQETQYF
>TRBJ2-7|.|.|TRBV15
TGTGCCACCAGCCCCCCCAGGCTTTCCTCCTACGAGCAGTACTTC
CATSPPRLSSYEQYF
>TRBJ1-4|.|.|TRBV28
TGTGCCAGCAGTTCAACTAATGAAAAACTGTTTTTT
CASSSTNEKLFF
>TRBJ2-2|few|.|TRBV18
TGTGCCAGCTCACCGAGCCGTGCCGGGGAGCTGTTTTTT
CASSPSRAGELFF